This T cell receptor (beta chain) is drawn from a study of blood T cells in healthy people across ages. On this clonotype itself: The antigen is not known.

The study, taken as a whole, reports: Lack of knowledge of donor CMV status possibly confounded expanded clonotype changes. Conclusively comparing naive with antigen-experienced cells was impossible with unsorted PBMCs.

Each donor gave ten milliliters of peripheral blood. Alongside a J-beta primer mix, a sample-barcoded 5' primer served in a second PCR lasting about 7 to 11 cycles. TCRdb reanalysed the 5' RACE reads using MiXCR and keeps one entry per CDR3 protein. The repertoire has about a million distinct CDR3 sequences, roughly 51% of them found once; the top ten carry 20% to 25%. The CDR3 is made up of 12 amino acids. In germline, CDR1 is LGHDT, CDR2 YNNKEL (reference sequence). With 0 bases removed from V and 9 bases from J, the gap between germline ends came to 6 bases. This receptor was identified in an older woman in good health. The rearrangement links TRBV3-1 to TRBJ2-4; D is possibly TRBD2 (5 bases). The sample comprised blood. CDR3 bases: TGTGCCAGCAGCCAAGATGAGGGCATTCAGTACTTC. As protein: CASSQDEGIQYF.